What follows is one TCR beta chain and its context. The data derive from a study of patients and donors after allogeneic stem cell transplantation. The CDR3 spans 14 residues. CDR1 and CDR2 (germline): SEHNR, FQNEAQ (reference sequence). Trimming pared 4 bases from V and 4 bases from J, leaving 14 bases between. Each CDR3 protein gets one entry after TCRdb re-called the RT-PCR reads with MiXCR. Of 200,000 to 250,000 distinct CDR3 sequences listed, over 30% were seen once; the top ten hold roughly 12%. The origin of this receptor is a human donor who was either an allogeneic HSCT recipient or a stem cell or donor lymphocyte infusion donor (not recorded which). It is not recorded whose cells these are; they may come from a transplant donor. The chain combines TRBV7-9 with TRBJ2-7, with D perhaps TRBD2 (5 bases). The source material was blood, either unsorted or a sorted T cell fraction (not recorded which). CDR3 protein: CASSSGLSLYEQYF. CDR3 nucleotide sequence: TGTGCCAGCAGCTCCGGACTGTCCCTATACGAGCAGTACTTC. The full variable domain, completed using reference TRBV7-9 and TRBJ2-7, is DTGVSQNPRHKITKRGQNVTFRCDPISEHNRLYWYRQTLGQGPEFLTYFQNEAQLEKSRLLSDRFSAERPKGSFSTLEIQRTEQGDSAMYLCASSSGLSLYEQYFGPGTRLTVT.